This T cell receptor (beta chain) was profiled in a study of shared clonotypes between healthy human individuals. Study as a whole: Per donor, three plates held CD4 naive cells, three held CD4 memory, two held CD8 naive and one held CD8 memory.

In this sample, this clone turned up once. Data came from immunoSEQ multiplex PCR; TCRdb stores just in-frame clones and leaves some out. The top ten clones hold 1% to 1.5% of a sample with 1.5 million to 2.5 million clones, less than 95% of them seen once. Naive CD8 populations comprised CD45RO-negative cells positively selected for CCR7, excluding terminally differentiated effector memory CD45RA+ cells. The sample was naive CD8+ T cells sorted from blood. The clonotype originates from a man younger than 35 in good health.

CDR3 nucleotide sequence: TGTGCCAGCAGTTATCTGCCAGGGGGATCTCAAGAGACCCAGTACTTC. Translation gives CASSYLPGGSQETQYF. The rearrangement uses TRBV6-5 and TRBJ2-5; 7 nucleotides agree with TRBD1. V shed 3 bases, J shed 2 bases, and the junction held 9 bases outside the gene matches. Germline loops: CDR1 MNHEY, CDR2 SVGAGI. The CDR3 length is 16 residues.